The rows below give T cell receptor beta chains drawn from one sample of a study of T cells in Graves' hyperthyroidism and ophthalmopathy. TCRdb redid the calling of the multiplex PCR reads with MiXCR, one entry per CDR3 protein. The sample shows hundreds of thousands of distinct CDR3 sequences, roughly 13% of them seen only once. Sequencing used blood. The receptor source for this set is a young woman with Graves' hyperthyroidism. CDR3s include the opening cysteine and the closing phenylalanine or tryptophan. Each record gives: D gene, clone size, J gene, V gene, CDR3 protein, CDR3 DNA. The D gene is left open where the match is weak. Size is omitted from some rows. Given values are once, few, many or a class for expanded clones.

- few TRBJ2-3 TRBV10-3 CAISPAGLSTDTQYF TGTGCCATCAGTCCGGCGGGATTAAGCACAGATACGCAGTATTTT
- many TRBJ1-6 TRBV27 CASSLSGLIYNSPLHF TGTGCCAGCAGTTTATCGGGGCTGATCTATAATTCACCCCTCCACTTT
- - TRBJ2-2 TRBV5-5 CASSPWTGELFF TGTGCCAGCAGCCCCTGGACCGGGGAGCTGTTTTTT
- many TRBJ2-7 TRBV2 CASIDWGRYEQYF TGTGCCAGCATCGATTGGGGACGTTACGAGCAGTACTTC
- many TRBJ1-1 TRBV3-1 CASSQDNENTEAFF TGTGCCAGCAGCCAAGATAACGAGAACACTGAAGCTTTCTTT
- many TRBJ2-2 TRBV5-6 CASSLNRPTGELFF TGTGCCAGCAGCTTGAACCGTCCCACCGGGGAGCTGTTTTTT
- many TRBJ1-5 TRBV29-1 CSVGDRYNQPQHF TGCAGCGTTGGAGACAGGTATAATCAGCCCCAGCATTTT
TRBD1 many TRBJ2-3 TRBV9 CASSSQNRGLTDTQYF TGTGCCAGCAGCTCGCAAAACAGGGGTCTCACAGATACGCAGTATTTT
TRBD2 many TRBJ2-2 TRBV20-1 CSARLAGVRAGELFF TGCAGTGCCAGACTAGCGGGAGTACGGGCCGGGGAGCTGTTTTTT
- many TRBJ2-6 TRBV6-2/TRBV6-3 CASSPRNSGANVLTF TGTGCCAGCAGCCCAAGAAACTCTGGGGCCAACGTCCTGACTTTC
- - TRBJ2-1 TRBV20-1 CSASWDTVNEQFF TGCAGTGCTTCCTGGGACACCGTAAATGAGCAGTTCTTC
- many TRBJ2-1 TRBV27 CASSRVGGNTYNEQFF TGTGCCAGCAGCCGGGTCGGCGGCAATACCTACAATGAGCAGTTCTTC
- few TRBJ1-6 TRBV7-8 CASSPVGEGNSPLHF TGTGCCAGCAGCCCCGTCGGGGAGGGGAATTCACCCCTCCACTTT
TRBD2 many TRBJ2-3 TRBV2 CASNPNGGGDTQYF TGTGCCAGCAACCCCAACGGGGGGGGGGATACGCAGTATTTT
- many TRBJ1-5 TRBV3-1 CASSQGSPSQPQHF TGTGCCAGCAGCCAAGGGAGCCCCAGTCAGCCCCAGCATTTT
- many TRBJ1-1 TRBV7-2 CASSRGGVGSTEAFF TGTGCCAGCAGTCGAGGGGGAGTAGGCAGTACTGAAGCTTTCTTT
TRBD1 - TRBJ2-3 TRBV10-3 CAISASNILTGLGSDTQCF TGTGCCATCAGTGCTTCAAATATCCTGACAGGGCTGGGGTCAGATACGCAGTGTTTT
- many TRBJ2-3 TRBV2 CASRIGTPTDTQYF TGTGCCAGCAGAATTGGAACCCCCACAGATACGCAGTATTTT
- many TRBJ2-2 TRBV7-8 CASSLGGAWELFF TGTGCCAGCAGCTTAGGGGGGGCCTGGGAGCTGTTTTTT
- many TRBJ2-3 TRBV7-2 CASTLTDTQYF TGTGCCAGCACCCTAACAGATACGCAGTATTTT
TRBD1 many TRBJ2-1 TRBV20-1 CSASRKNSGTGNNEQFF TGCAGTGCTTCACGTAAGAACTCCGGGACAGGGAACAATGAGCAGTTCTTC
TRBD1 - TRBJ1-1 TRBV20-1 CSATDRDRVNTEAFF TGCAGTGCGACCGACAGGGACAGGGTGAACACTGAAGCTTTCTTT
- many TRBJ2-7 TRBV20-1 CSARGGGVYEQYF TGCAGTGCTAGAGGTGGGGGAGTCTACGAGCAGTACTTC
- - TRBJ2-2 TRBV28 CASSRRTINTGELFF TGTGCCAGCAGTAGGAGGACCATTAACACCGGGGAGCTGTTTTTT
TRBD2 many TRBJ2-3 TRBV9 CASGGLNTDTQYF TGTGCCAGCGGGGGACTAAACACAGATACGCAGTATTTT
- many TRBJ1-1 TRBV20-1 CSARGGRETEAFF TGCAGTGCTAGAGGTGGACGGGAGACTGAAGCTTTCTTT
TRBD2 few TRBJ2-3 TRBV4-2 CASSQDPLAGTTDTQYF TGTGCCAGCAGCCAAGATCCCCTAGCGGGGACCACAGATACGCAGTATTTT
TRBD1 many TRBJ1-2 TRBV6-1 CASSLLQSLDGGQAYYGYTF TGTGCCAGCAGCCTTCTCCAGAGTCTCGACGGGGGACAGGCTTACTATGGCTACACCTTC
TRBD2 - TRBJ2-6 TRBV7-8 CASSHRLAGGGAGANVLTF TGTGCCAGCAGCCATCGACTAGCGGGAGGGGGTGCCGGGGCCAACGTCCTGACTTTC
- many TRBJ2-3 TRBV5-8 CASSLGGTKDTQYF TGTGCCAGCAGCTTGGGTGGGACAAAGGATACGCAGTATTTT
- few TRBJ1-1 TRBV29-1 CSVDGGLNTEAFF TGCAGCGTTGACGGGGGTTTGAACACTGAAGCTTTCTTT
TRBD1 - TRBJ1-1 TRBV30 CAWARDRGMTEAFF TGTGCCTGGGCCCGGGACAGGGGAATGACTGAAGCTTTCTTT
- - TRBJ2-4 TRBV20-1 CSARDPPGLAKNIQYF TGCAGTGCTAGAGATCCCCCGGGCTTAGCCAAAAACATTCAGTACTTC
TRBD2 many TRBJ2-5 TRBV6-1 CASRPRGGLSLETQYF TGTGCCAGCAGGCCGCGGGGGGGTCTGTCATTGGAGACCCAGTACTTC
- many TRBJ2-2 TRBV7-8 CASSAGQDGELFF TGTGCCAGCAGCGCCGGGCAGGACGGGGAGCTGTTTTTT
TRBD2 many TRBJ2-1 TRBV2 CASGGLAGPSSKENEQFF TGTGCCAGCGGAGGGCTAGCGGGACCCTCGAGTAAAGAAAATGAGCAGTTCTTC
TRBD1 - TRBJ1-1 TRBV27 CATITRDRGSFYYYTEAFF TGTGCCACAATAACTCGGGACAGGGGAAGTTTTTATTATTACACTGAAGCTTTCTTT
TRBD2 - TRBJ2-1 TRBV11-2 CASDKREYSGRFNEQFF TGTGCCAGCGACAAACGGGAATATAGCGGGAGGTTTAATGAGCAGTTCTTC
TRBD2 many TRBJ2-1 TRBV7-3 CASSPLAGPYNEQFF TGTGCCAGCAGCCCCCTAGCGGGACCCTACAATGAGCAGTTCTTC
TRBD2 many TRBJ2-7 TRBV3-1 CASSSASGGAYEQYF TGTGCCAGCAGCTCAGCTAGCGGGGGGGCCTACGAGCAGTACTTC
TRBD2 - TRBJ2-3 TRBV3-1 CASSQRGRGDGDTQYF TGTGCCAGCAGCCAACGCGGGCGGGGGGACGGAGATACGCAGTATTTT